Described below is a single T cell receptor (beta chain) sequence and its context. Its antigen remains unidentified. The sample originates from a study of CD8 T cells in ankylosing spondylitis. Whole-study results and caveats: The authors reported significant enrichment of disease-linked clones in matched ankylosing spondylitis synovial fluid. Those disease-linked clones were CD8+; they were also relatively rare in peripheral blood. One TCR beta motif, made up of eight or nine highly homologous variants, appeared characteristic of ankylosing spondylitis blood.

The trim removed 4 bases at V and 7 bases at J, leaving 6 bases unmatched. Germline CDR1 is SEHNR and CDR2 is FQNEAQ (reference sequence). CDR3 size: 14 residues. As the method for making TCR beta libraries, quantitative 5'-RACE with molecular barcodes was used. TCRdb recomputed calls from the 5' RACE reads with MiXCR, one row per CDR3 protein. The top ten clones hold roughly a tenth of a sample with about 320,000 distinct CDR3 sequences, 11% of them seen once. This TCR came from a female donor with ankylosing spondylitis or in good health (not recorded which). Source material: blood, either unsorted or a sorted T cell fraction (not recorded which). This chain connects TRBV7-9 to TRBJ1-5; TRBD1 agrees at 8 bases. CDR3: CASSSGQGGQPQHF. The CDR3 nucleotides are TGTGCCAGCAGCTCTGGACAGGGCGGGCAGCCCCAGCATTTT.